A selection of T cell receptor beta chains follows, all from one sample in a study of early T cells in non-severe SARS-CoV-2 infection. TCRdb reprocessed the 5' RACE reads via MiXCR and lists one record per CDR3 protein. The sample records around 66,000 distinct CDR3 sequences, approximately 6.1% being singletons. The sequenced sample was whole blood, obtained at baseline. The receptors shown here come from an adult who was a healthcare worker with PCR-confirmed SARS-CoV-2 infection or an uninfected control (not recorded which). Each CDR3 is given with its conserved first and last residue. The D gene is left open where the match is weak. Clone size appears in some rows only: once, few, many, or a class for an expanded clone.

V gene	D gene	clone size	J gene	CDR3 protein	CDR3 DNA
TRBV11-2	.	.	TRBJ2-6	CASSPPFGANVLTF	TGTGCCAGCAGCCCCCCCTTCGGGGCCAACGTCCTGACTTTC
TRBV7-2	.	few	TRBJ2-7	CASSLETDSYEQYF	TGTGCCAGCAGCTTAGAGACTGATTCCTACGAGCAGTACTTC
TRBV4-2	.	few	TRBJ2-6	CASSQAGTEISGANVLTF	TGTGCCAGCAGCCAAGCGGGGACGGAAATATCTGGGGCCAACGTCCTGACTTTC
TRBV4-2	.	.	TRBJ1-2	CASTPATSMGGRNGYTF	TGTGCCAGCACTCCCGCGACTTCCATGGGCGGACGGAATGGCTACACCTTC
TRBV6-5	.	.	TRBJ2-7	CASGFAGADEQYF	TGTGCCAGCGGGTTTGCGGGGGCGGACGAGCAGTACTTC
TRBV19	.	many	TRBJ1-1	CASSIGWATEAFF	TGTGCCAGTAGTATCGGCTGGGCCACTGAAGCTTTCTTT
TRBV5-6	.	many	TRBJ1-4	CASSYGQPNEKLFF	TGTGCCAGCAGCTACGGACAGCCTAATGAAAAACTGTTTTTT
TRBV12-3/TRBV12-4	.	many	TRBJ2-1	CASSLGGREQFF	TGTGCCAGCAGTTTAGGGGGACGTGAGCAGTTCTTC
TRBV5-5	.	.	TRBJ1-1	CASSLAQGRNTEAFF	TGTGCCAGCAGCTTGGCTCAGGGGAGGAACACTGAAGCTTTCTTT
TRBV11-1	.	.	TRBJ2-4	CASSPGGWNIQYF	TGTGCCAGCAGCCCCGGAGGCTGGAACATTCAGTACTTC
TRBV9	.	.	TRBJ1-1	CASSVTANTEAFF	TGTGCCAGCAGCGTAACAGCGAACACTGAAGCTTTCTTT
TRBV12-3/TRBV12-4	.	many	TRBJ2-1	CASTVPRFEQFF	TGTGCCAGCACCGTCCCGCGGTTTGAGCAGTTCTTC
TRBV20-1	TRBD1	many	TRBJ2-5	CSADREPRETQYF	TGCAGTGCCGACAGGGAGCCCCGGGAGACCCAGTACTTC
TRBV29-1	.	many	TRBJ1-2	CSAQLGGGYNYGYTF	TGCAGCGCCCAACTAGGGGGAGGGTATAACTATGGCTACACCTTC
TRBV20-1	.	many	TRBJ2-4	CSTLGLTKNIQYF	TGCAGTACTCTGGGACTTACCAAAAACATTCAGTACTTC
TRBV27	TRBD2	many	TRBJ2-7	CASRDLGGRSYEQYF	TGTGCCAGCAGGGATCTCGGCGGGAGGTCCTACGAGCAGTACTTC
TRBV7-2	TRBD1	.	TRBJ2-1	CASSIQGENYNEQFF	TGTGCCAGCAGCATACAGGGGGAGAATTACAATGAGCAGTTCTTC
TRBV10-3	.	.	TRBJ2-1	CAISDGLGNEQFF	TGTGCCATCAGTGACGGGTTGGGCAATGAGCAGTTCTTC
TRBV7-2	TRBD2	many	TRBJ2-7	CASSPSGGYYEQYF	TGTGCCAGCAGCCCCAGCGGGGGGTACTACGAGCAGTACTTC
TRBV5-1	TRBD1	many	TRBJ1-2	CASSSTDRGIGGYTF	TGCGCCAGCAGCTCAACCGACAGGGGTATTGGTGGCTACACCTTC
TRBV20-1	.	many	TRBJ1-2	CSARDGRGGRYGYTF	TGCAGTGCTAGAGATGGCAGGGGAGGGAGGTATGGCTACACCTTC
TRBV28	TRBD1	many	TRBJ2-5	CASRMGQGETQYF	TGTGCCAGCAGGATGGGACAGGGAGAGACCCAGTACTTC
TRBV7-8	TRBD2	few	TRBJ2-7	CASSLTSGLYEQYF	TGTGCCAGCAGCTTGACTAGCGGTCTCTACGAGCAGTACTTC
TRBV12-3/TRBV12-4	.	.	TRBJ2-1	CASSFSHEQFF	TGTGCCAGCAGTTTTAGTCATGAGCAGTTCTTC
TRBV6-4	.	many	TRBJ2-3	CASSDSIGDTQYF	TGTGCCAGCAGTGACTCGATTGGTGATACGCAGTATTTT
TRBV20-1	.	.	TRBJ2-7	CSATSSYEQYF	TGCAGTGCTACTTCCTCGTACGAGCAGTACTTC
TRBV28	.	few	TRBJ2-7	CASSAYSYEQYF	TGTGCCAGCAGTGCCTACTCCTACGAGCAGTACTTC
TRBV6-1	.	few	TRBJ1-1	CASSDDGYTEAFF	TGTGCCAGCAGTGATGACGGATACACTGAAGCTTTCTTT
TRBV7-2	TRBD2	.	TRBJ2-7	CASSLASGSGGSYEQYF	TGTGCCAGCAGCTTAGCTAGCGGGAGTGGTGGTTCCTACGAGCAGTACTTC
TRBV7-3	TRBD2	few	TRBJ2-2	CASSLTSTGTSENTGELFF	TGTGCCAGCAGCTTAACGTCGACGGGTACTAGCGAGAACACCGGGGAGCTGTTTTTT
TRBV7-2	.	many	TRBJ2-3	CASSLAGADTQYF	TGTGCCAGCAGCTTAGCAGGGGCAGATACGCAGTATTTT
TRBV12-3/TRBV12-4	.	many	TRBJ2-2	CASSLQETGELFF	TGTGCCAGCAGTTTACAGGAGACCGGGGAGCTGTTTTTT
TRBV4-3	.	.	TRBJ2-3	CASSQLAGAPDTQYF	TGCGCCAGCAGCCAACTCGCAGGGGCCCCAGATACGCAGTATTTT
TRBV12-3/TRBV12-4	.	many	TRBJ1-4	CASSYRDTWEKLFF	TGTGCCAGCAGTTACCGGGACACCTGGGAAAAACTGTTTTTT
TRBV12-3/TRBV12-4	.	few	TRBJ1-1	CASSLGQLKNTEAFF	TGTGCCAGCAGCCTTGGACAACTGAAGAACACTGAAGCTTTCTTT
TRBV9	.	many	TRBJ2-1	CASSARDPGRNEQFF	TGTGCCAGCAGCGCTAGGGACCCAGGGCGTAATGAGCAGTTCTTC
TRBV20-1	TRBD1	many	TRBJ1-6	CSAIGGQGSLHF	TGCAGTGCTATCGGGGGACAGGGGTCCCTCCACTTT
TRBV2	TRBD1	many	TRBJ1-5	CASSADRGDNQPQHF	TGTGCCAGCAGCGCGGACAGGGGAGACAATCAGCCCCAGCATTTT
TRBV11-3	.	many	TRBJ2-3	CASSFVVGDTQYF	TGTGCCAGCAGCTTTGTAGTCGGAGATACGCAGTATTTT